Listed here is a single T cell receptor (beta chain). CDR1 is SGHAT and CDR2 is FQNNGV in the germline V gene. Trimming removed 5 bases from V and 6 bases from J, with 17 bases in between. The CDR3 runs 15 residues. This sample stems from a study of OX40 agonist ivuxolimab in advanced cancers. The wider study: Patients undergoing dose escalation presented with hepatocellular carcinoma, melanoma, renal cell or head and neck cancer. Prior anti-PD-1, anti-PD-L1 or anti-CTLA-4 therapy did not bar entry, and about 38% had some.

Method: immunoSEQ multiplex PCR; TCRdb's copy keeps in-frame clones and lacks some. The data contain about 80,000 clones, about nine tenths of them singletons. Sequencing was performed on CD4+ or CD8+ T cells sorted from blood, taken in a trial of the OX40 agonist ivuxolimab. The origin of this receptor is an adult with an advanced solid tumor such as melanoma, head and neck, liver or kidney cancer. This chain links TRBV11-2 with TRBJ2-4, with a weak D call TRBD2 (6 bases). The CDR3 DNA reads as TGTGCCAGCAGCCCAAGCCGGCTAGCGTCAAACATTCAGTACTTC. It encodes CASSPSRLASNIQYF.